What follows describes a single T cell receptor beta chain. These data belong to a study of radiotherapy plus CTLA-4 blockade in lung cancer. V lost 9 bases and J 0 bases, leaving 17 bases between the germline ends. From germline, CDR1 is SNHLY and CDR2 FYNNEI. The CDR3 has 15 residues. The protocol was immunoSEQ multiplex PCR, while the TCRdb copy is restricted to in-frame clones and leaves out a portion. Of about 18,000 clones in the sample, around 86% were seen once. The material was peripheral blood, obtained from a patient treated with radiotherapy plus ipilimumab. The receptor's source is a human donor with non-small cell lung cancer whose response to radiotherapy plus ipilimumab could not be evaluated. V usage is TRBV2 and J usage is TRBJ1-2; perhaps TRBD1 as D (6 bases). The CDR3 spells CARPPMGAPNYGYTF. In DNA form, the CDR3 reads TGTGCCAGACCCCCTATGGGGGCCCCTAACTATGGCTACACCTTC.